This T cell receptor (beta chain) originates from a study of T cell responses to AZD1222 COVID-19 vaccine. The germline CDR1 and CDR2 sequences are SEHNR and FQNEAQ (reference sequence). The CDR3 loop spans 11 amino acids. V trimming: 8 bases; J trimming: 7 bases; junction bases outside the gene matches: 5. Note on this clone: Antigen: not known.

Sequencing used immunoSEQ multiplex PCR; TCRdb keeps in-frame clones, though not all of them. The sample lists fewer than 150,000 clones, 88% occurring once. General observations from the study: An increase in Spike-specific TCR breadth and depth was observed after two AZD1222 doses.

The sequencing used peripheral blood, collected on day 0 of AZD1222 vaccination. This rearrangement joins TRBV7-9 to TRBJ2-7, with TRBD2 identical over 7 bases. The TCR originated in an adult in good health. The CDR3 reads CASWGEGEQYF. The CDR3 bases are TGTGCCAGCTGGGGGGAGGGGGAGCAGTACTTC.